Below are 19 T cell receptor beta chains sequenced from a single sample in a study of blood T cells in healthy people across ages. Alongside a J-beta primer mix, a sample-barcoded 5' primer served in a second PCR lasting about 6 to 11 cycles. TCRdb called the 5' RACE reads again in MiXCR, with one record for every CDR3 protein. Found here are 750,000 to 950,000 distinct CDR3 sequences, 20% to 30% of them singletons; the top ten hold around 3%. These sequences were also reported in another study, on T cells of mothers and their children.

Sequencing was performed on blood. The receptor source for this set is a boy aged 5-17 years in good health.

J is TRBJ1-5 and V is TRBV5-5; perhaps TRBD1 as D (6 bases). This CDR3 contains 16 residues. Germline V lookup: CDR1 SGHKS, CDR2 YYEKEE (reference sequence). V was pared by 0 bases and J by 4 bases, with 14 bases between. The CDR3 loop reads CASSLGPSTGNQPQHF. In DNA form, the CDR3 reads TGTGCCAGCAGCTTGGGTCCATCCACAGGGAATCAGCCCCAGCATTTT.

The V call is TRBV7-9, the J call TRBJ2-5; D perhaps matches TRBD1 (5 bases). The end of the DNA is better explained by TRBJ2-7, so the J call may be wrong. Germline loops: CDR1 SEHNR, CDR2 FQNEAQ (reference sequence). The CDR3 is made up of 16 amino acids. CDR3 residues: CASSLRGNRLSYEQYF. In nucleotides, the CDR3 is TGTGCCAGCAGCTTAAGGGGTAATAGGCTTTCCTACGAGCAGTACTTC.

This clonotype has only a few counts. This chain links TRBV5-1 with TRBJ2-7; the match to TRBD1 covers 9 bases. Germline trimming cut 4 bases from V and 6 bases from J; bases unmatched to any gene: 14. This CDR3 has 16 amino acids. Germline V gives CDR1 SGHRS, CDR2 YFSETQ. As DNA, the CDR3 is TGCGCCAGCAGCCAGATCAAGGGGACAGGGCCGAGCGAGCAGTACTTC. Encoded protein: CASSQIKGTGPSEQYF.

This clonotype was observed a few times. The chain combines TRBV20-1 with TRBJ1-5; TRBD1 might be the D (5 bases). Trimming took off 6 bases at V and 0 bases at J, with 30 bases between the two ends. The CDR3 totals 20 residues. Germline-derived CDR1 and CDR2 are DFQATT and SNEGSKA (reference sequence). DNA for the CDR3: TGCAGTGCCCAAAGGGGAGGGGTCGCCGATCCTCTTTATAGCAATCAGCCCCAGCATTTT. As protein: CSAQRGGVADPLYSNQPQHF.

The CDR3 spells CASSVETNEKLFF. The CDR3 DNA is TGCGCCAGCAGTGTGGAAACTAATGAAAAACTGTTTTTT. The rearrangement links TRBV5-1 to TRBJ1-4; no clear D gene. The CDR3 consists of 13 residues. From germline, CDR1 is SGHRS and CDR2 YFSETQ. V lost 5 bases and J 1 base, leaving 6 bases between the germline ends.

The chain combines TRBV12-3 or TRBV12-4 with TRBJ2-7; weak D call: TRBD1 (6 bases). V was pared by 6 bases and J by 11 bases, with 14 bases between. This CDR3 region has 11 residues. CDR3 in amino acids: CASRGRQEEYF. CDR3 nucleotide sequence: TGTGCCAGCAGGGGCCGACAGGAGGAGTACTTC.

On this clonotype: At one of its ends the junction is not consistent with the germline gene, which may arise from a read error. The chain couples TRBV7-9 to TRBJ1-1; unclear D gene. CDR1 SEHNR and CDR2 FQNEAQ come from the germline V gene (reference sequence). There are 14 residues in the CDR3. CDR3 coding DNA: TGTGCCAGCAGGCCAGGTGGGGAGAACACCGAAGCCTTCTTT. Protein: CASRPGGENTEAFF.

This clonotype occurred once. The CDR3 spells CSARVRGLSNTGELFF. CDR3 nucleotides: TGCAGTGCTAGAGTCCGCGGACTCTCGAACACCGGGGAGCTGTTTTTT. The chain combines TRBV20-1 with TRBJ2-2; possibly TRBD2 for D (5 bases). The germline V gene encodes CDR1 DFQATT and CDR2 SNEGSKA (reference sequence). This CDR3 contains 16 residues. Trimming removed 1 base from V and 0 bases from J, with 12 bases in between.

This clonotype turned up a few times. CDR3 region: CSASGTGPQETQYF. As DNA, the CDR3 is TGCAGTGCTTCCGGGACAGGGCCTCAAGAGACCCAGTACTTC. This chain uses TRBV20-1 with TRBJ2-5, with 9 bases fitting TRBD1. Looked up from germline, CDR1 is DFQATT and CDR2 is SNEGSKA (reference sequence). The trim removed 5 bases at V and 2 bases at J, leaving 6 bases unmatched. This CDR3 spans 14 amino acids.

The V call is TRBV7-9, the J call TRBJ1-4, with 8 bases lining up with TRBD1. Per the germline V gene, CDR1 is SEHNR and CDR2 is FQNEAQ (reference sequence). Trimming cost V 11 bases and J 6 bases; bases outside gene matches: 8. This CDR3 has 13 amino acids. CDR3 sequence (DNA): TGTGCCGGAAACAGGGGGATAGATGAAAAACTGTTTTTT. Translation: CAGNRGIDEKLFF. Full variable domain (rest looked up from reference TRBV7-9 and TRBJ1-4): DTGVSQNPRHKITKRGQNVTFRCDPISEHNRLYWYRQTLGQGPEFLTYFQNEAQLEKSRLLSDRFSAERPKGSFSTLEIQRTEQGDSAMYLCAGNRGIDEKLFFGSGTQLSVL.

The genes are TRBV12-3 or TRBV12-4 and TRBJ1-3; D unclear. V lost 3 bases, J lost 3 bases, and 12 bases lay in between. This CDR3 contains 15 residues. The CDR3 sequence is CASSLEFGYGNTIYF. In nucleotides, the CDR3 is TGTGCCAGCAGTTTGGAGTTTGGGTATGGAAACACCATATATTTT.

The chain combines TRBV7-8 with TRBJ2-3; 11 nucleotides agree with TRBD1. The germline CDR1 and CDR2 sequences are SGHVS and FQNEAQ. CDR3 length: 18 residues. V lost 1 base, J lost 5 bases, and 11 bases stayed unmatched. CDR3 protein: CASSLDRVPGQGGDTQYF. The CDR3 nucleotides are TGTGCCAGCAGCTTAGATCGCGTCCCGGGACAGGGGGGAGATACGCAGTATTTT.

The chain combines TRBV12-3 or TRBV12-4 with TRBJ2-1; maybe TRBD2 (6 bases). This CDR3 spans 16 amino acids. Trimming stripped 6 bases from V and 0 bases from J, with 15 bases between. The CDR3, as DNA: TGTGCCAGCAGCCCCCGGGAGCAAAGCTCCTACAATGAGCAGTTCTTC. Protein product: CASSPREQSSYNEQFF.

The chain couples TRBV20-1 to TRBJ2-7; possible D gene TRBD2, 5 bases. The CDR3 is 14 amino acids. The V and J ends lost 5 bases and 1 base respectively, with 15 bases between them. Per germline, CDR1 DFQATT and CDR2 SNEGSKA (reference sequence). The CDR3 sequence is CSASPEGFSYEQYF. The CDR3 DNA is TGCAGTGCTTCCCCAGAGGGATTTTCCTACGAGCAGTACTTC.

A single count supports this clonotype. This chain links TRBV6-5 with TRBJ1-5; 8 bases are shared with TRBD1. This CDR3 comprises 15 residues. Germline-derived CDR1 and CDR2 are MNHEY and SVGAGI. With V trimmed by 6 bases and J by 4 bases, 8 bases remained unmatched. The chain's CDR3 is CASRRQGLSNQPQHF. CDR3 DNA: TGTGCCAGCAGGCGACAGGGGTTGTCAAATCAGCCCCAGCATTTT.

The rearrangement joins TRBV29-1 to TRBJ2-5; maybe TRBD2 (6 bases). The germline V gene has CDR1 SQVTM and CDR2 ANQGSEA. Trimming removed 3 bases from V and 6 bases from J, with 17 bases in between. The CDR3 extends over 14 amino acids. The CDR3: CSVERRGREKTQYF. The CDR3 DNA follows: TGCAGCGTTGAGCGGAGGGGACGCGAGAAGACCCAGTACTTC.

With respect to this clonotype: Mismatch with germline at one junction end may stem from a read error. The genes are TRBV4-1 and TRBJ2-5; TRBD1 aligns across 9 bases. CDR1 is MGHRA, CDR2 YSYEKL, per germline. This CDR3 contains 16 residues. Written as DNA, the CDR3 is TGCGCCAGCAGCCAAGAGTGGGGACAGGGAGGTCAAGAGCAGCACTTC. This gives the protein CASSQEWGQGGQEQHF.

There are a few counts of this clonotype. The chain is built from TRBV24-1 and TRBJ1-1; D is perhaps TRBD1 (6 bases). The CDR3 sequence is 15 residues long. V was trimmed by 6 bases and J by 0 bases, leaving 13 bases between them. Germline lookup yields CDR1 KGHDR and CDR2 SFDVKD. For the CDR3, the DNA is TGTGCCACCAGTTTCCGCGGACAGATGAACACTGAAGCTTTCTTT. This codes for CATSFRGQMNTEAFF.

This clonotype showed up just a few times. This chain connects TRBV12-3 or TRBV12-4 to TRBJ1-6; D is possibly TRBD1 (5 bases). The CDR3 consists of 14 residues. V was cut by 6 bases and J by 7 bases, with 13 bases left in between. The CDR3 nucleotides are TGTGCCAGCAGCTCGGGACGGGACAATTCACCCCTCCACTTT. This encodes CASSSGRDNSPLHF.